The following is a T cell receptor (beta chain) sequence with its context. The data derive from a study of preoperative IRX-2 immunotherapy in early breast cancer. In germline, CDR1 is SGDLS, CDR2 YYNGEE. The J segment lost 2 bases and the V segment lost 0 bases, leaving 7 bases of the junction unmatched. The CDR3 is made up of 18 amino acids. Sequencing used immunoSEQ multiplex PCR; TCRdb keeps in-frame clones, though not all of them. The sample records about 23,000 clones, 80% to 90% being singletons. Sample treatment: preoperative locoregional IRX-2 cytokine immunotherapy. Samples came from a phase Ib trial of preoperative locoregional IRX-2 cytokine immunotherapy.

This TCR derives from a human donor with breast cancer. The sample here was tumor tissue, taken after IRX-2 immunotherapy. The chain has TRBV9 and TRBJ2-1; 11 positions match TRBD2. The CDR3 nucleotides read TGTGCCAGCAGCGTAGGGGTCGGACTAGCGGGTACCTACAATGAGCAGTTCTTC. Amino acid sequence: CASSVGVGLAGTYNEQFF.